This TCR beta chain was sequenced for a study of blood T cell repertoires in COVID-19. Study background: Sites in the United States, Italy and Spain provided acute and convalescent COVID-19 samples. PBMCs, B-cell-depleted T cells, or T cells provided the cDNA or gDNA that made up the material.

Original methodology: Scientists estimated how many nucleated cells there were by amplifying reference gene primers. Clones were read by immunoSEQ multiplex PCR, and TCRdb kept only the in-frame ones, dropping some. V and J calls and clone size are those listed in that table; D and trimming were worked out from the DNA. The sample contains 220,000 or so clones, approximately 81% of which appear only once. The CDR3 is 15 residues long. V was cut by 0 bases and J by 5 bases, with 13 bases left in between. Germline values: CDR1 SGHDN, CDR2 FVKESK. This clonotype was obtained from a woman aged 55 to 70 who had recovered from COVID-19. The chain is built from TRBV14 and TRBJ2-5, with D perhaps matching TRBD2 (6 bases). The sample taken for sequencing was peripheral blood. The CDR3 nucleotides read TGTGCCAGCAGCCAAGAGGTTTCGGCGGGGGAGACCCAGTACTTC. Residues: CASSQEVSAGETQYF.